Following are 9 T cell receptor beta chains from one sample sequenced in a study of siplizumab effects on memory and regulatory T cells. Method: immunoSEQ multiplex PCR; TCRdb's copy keeps in-frame clones and lacks some. The table has about 97,000 clones, around nine tenths seen once; the top ten hold 0.85% to 1.2%. Sequenced input: CD4+ T cells sorted from blood. These receptors came from a human donor in good health.

The V call is TRBV7-8, the J call TRBJ2-3; no clear D gene. CDR1 SGHVS and CDR2 FQNEAQ come from the germline V gene. This CDR3 contains 14 residues. V was shortened by 6 bases and J by 1 base, with 11 bases between the two germline ends. The CDR3 region has the DNA TGTGCCAGCAGTCGGCCGGTCCGCACAGATACGCAGTATTTT. Translated, it gives CASSRPVRTDTQYF.

V gene TRBV12-5 combines with J gene TRBJ2-7, with D possibly called TRBD1 or TRBD2 (6 bases each). The CDR3 sequence is 18 residues long. Trimming stripped 1 base from V and 4 bases from J, with 23 bases between. CDR1 and CDR2 (germline): LGHNT, FRNRAP. The CDR3 coding sequence is TGTGCTAGTGGTTTGGCACCTGACGGGGGCCAATCCCTATACGAGCAGTACTTC. Protein: CASGLAPDGGQSLYEQYF.

The genes are TRBV6-1 and TRBJ2-1; unclear D gene. Trimming took off 7 bases at V and 3 bases at J, with 4 bases between the two ends. The CDR3 length is 11 residues. Germline loops: CDR1 MNHNS, CDR2 SASEGT. The CDR3: CASNNYNEQFF. Written as DNA, the CDR3 is TGTGCCAGCAATAACTACAATGAGCAGTTCTTC.

This clone was picked up one time. The rearrangement uses TRBV30 and TRBJ2-7; TRBD1 might be the D (6 bases). V was shortened by 3 bases and J by 7 bases, with 28 bases between the two germline ends. This CDR3 is built from 17 residues. From germline, CDR1 is GTSNPN and CDR2 SVGIG (reference sequence). The CDR3 protein is CAWSAETQGIRPKEQYF. The CDR3 bases are TGTGCCTGGAGCGCAGAGACGCAGGGGATCCGCCCGAAGGAGCAGTACTTC. The whole variable domain, filled in from reference TRBV30 and TRBJ2-7, reads SQTIHQWPATLVQPVGSPLSLECTVEGTSNPNLYWYRQAAGRGLQLLFYSVGIGQISSEVPQNLSASRPQDRQFILSSKKLLLSDSGFYLCAWSAETQGIRPKEQYFGPGTRLTVT.

Only a few counts were recorded for this clone. The V call is TRBV6-5, the J call TRBJ2-7, with D unclear. This CDR3 region has 16 residues. Germline assignment: CDR1 MNHEY and CDR2 SVGAGI. Trimming removed 0 bases from V and 9 bases from J, with 21 bases in between. CDR3 sequence: CASSYSVHSSPLGQYF. Written as DNA, the CDR3 is TGTGCCAGCAGTTACTCCGTTCACTCCTCTCCTCTAGGGCAGTACTTC.

The rearrangement links TRBV7-8 to TRBJ2-2, with a possible D match to TRBD1 (5 bases). The CDR3 length is 14 residues. Germline V gene data show CDR1 as SGHVS and CDR2 as FQNEAQ. With 5 bases removed from V and 2 bases from J, the gap between germline ends came to 9 bases. The DNA for the CDR3 is TGTGCCAGCAGCCTGACAGTTAACACCGGGGAGCTGTTTTTT. This gives the protein CASSLTVNTGELFF.

The chain uses TRBV7-3 and TRBJ2-1; 12 bases are a match to TRBD2. The CDR3 totals 15 residues. In germline, CDR1 is SGHTA, CDR2 FQGTGA. The V gene end was trimmed by 4 bases and the J gene end by 5 bases; junction bases not matched to a gene: 3. The CDR3 region has the DNA TGTGCCAGCAGCTACGGACTAGCGGGGCACAATGAGCAGTTCTTC. Translated, it gives CASSYGLAGHNEQFF.

V gene TRBV28 combines with J gene TRBJ1-1, with D hard to call. From germline, CDR1 is MDHEN and CDR2 SYDVKM. This CDR3 has 11 amino acids. Trimming removed 8 bases at V and 8 bases at J, with 12 bases between. The CDR3 region is CASGPQREAFF. DNA of the CDR3: TGTGCCAGCGGTCCCCAACGGGAAGCTTTCTTT.

This clone was recorded only once. The rearrangement uses TRBV15 and TRBJ2-7; unclear D gene. CDR1 is LNHNV, CDR2 YYDKDF, per germline (reference sequence). Trimming took off 1 base at V and 6 bases at J, with 10 bases between the two ends. The CDR3 has 13 residues. The CDR3 reads CATSRVAQTEQYF. The CDR3 DNA reads TGTGCCACCAGCAGAGTGGCGCAAACCGAGCAGTACTTC.